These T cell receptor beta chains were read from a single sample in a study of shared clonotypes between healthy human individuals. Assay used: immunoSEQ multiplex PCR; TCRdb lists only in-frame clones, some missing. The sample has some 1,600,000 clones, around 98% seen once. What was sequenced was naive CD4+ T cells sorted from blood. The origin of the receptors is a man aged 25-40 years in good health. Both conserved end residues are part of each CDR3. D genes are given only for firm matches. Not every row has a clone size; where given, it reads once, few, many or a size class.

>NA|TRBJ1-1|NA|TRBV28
CASSFRARNTEAFF
TGTGCCAGCAGTTTTCGAGCCAGGAACACTGAAGCTTTCTTT
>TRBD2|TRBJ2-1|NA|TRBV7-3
CASSLTREGYNEQFF
TGTGCCAGCAGCTTAACGCGGGAGGGTTACAATGAGCAGTTCTTC
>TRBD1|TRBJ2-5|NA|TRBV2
CASTIHRGQETQYF
TGTGCCAGCACGATCCACAGGGGGCAGGAGACCCAGTACTTC
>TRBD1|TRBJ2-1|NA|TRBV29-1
CSVVKGASNEQFF
TGCAGCGTTGTGAAGGGGGCAAGCAATGAGCAGTTCTTC
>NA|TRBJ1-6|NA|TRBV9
CASSGRGGKDSPLHF
TGTGCCAGCAGCGGGAGAGGTGGGAAGGATTCACCCCTCCACTTT
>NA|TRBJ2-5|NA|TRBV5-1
CASSTGETQYF
TGCGCCAGCAGCACCGGAGAGACCCAGTACTTC
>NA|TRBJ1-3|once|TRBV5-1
CASSLGDLSGNTIYF
TGCGCCAGCAGCTTGGGGGACCTCTCTGGAAACACCATATATTTT
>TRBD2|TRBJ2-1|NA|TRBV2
CASASGRALYEQFF
TGTGCCAGCGCTAGCGGGAGGGCCCTCTATGAGCAGTTCTTC
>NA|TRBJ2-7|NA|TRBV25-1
CASREIGYEQYF
TGTGCCAGCCGGGAGATTGGCTACGAGCAGTACTTC
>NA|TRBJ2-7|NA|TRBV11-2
CASSLDLQDTYEQYF
TGTGCCAGCAGCTTAGATCTGCAGGACACCTACGAGCAGTACTTC
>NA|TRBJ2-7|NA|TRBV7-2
CASSFEGRYEQYF
TGTGCCAGCAGCTTTGAGGGGCGCTACGAGCAGTACTTC
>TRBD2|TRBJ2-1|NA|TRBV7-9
CASSLSGRVYNEQFF
TGTGCCAGCAGCCTCAGCGGGAGGGTTTACAATGAGCAGTTCTTC
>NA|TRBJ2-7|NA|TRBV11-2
CASRNRGGGQFAYEQYF
TGTGCCAGCAGGAATAGGGGGGGCGGGCAGTTTGCCTACGAGCAGTACTTC
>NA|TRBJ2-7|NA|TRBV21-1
CASTLRAGQSIYEQYF
TGTGCCAGCACCCTTCGAGCAGGACAGAGCATCTACGAGCAGTACTTC
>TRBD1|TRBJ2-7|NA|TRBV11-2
CASSFGTGANEQYF
TGTGCCAGCAGCTTCGGGACAGGGGCCAACGAGCAGTACTTC
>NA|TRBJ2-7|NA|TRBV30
CAYYRGQKQYF
TGTGCCTATTACAGAGGACAAAAGCAGTACTTC
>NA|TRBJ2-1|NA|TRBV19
CASRQPGLPNEQFF
TGTGCCAGTAGGCAACCGGGACTTCCAAATGAGCAGTTCTTC
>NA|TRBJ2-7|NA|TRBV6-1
CASPAGTSPSYEQYF
TGTGCCAGCCCGGCCGGGACATCCCCCTCCTACGAGCAGTACTTC
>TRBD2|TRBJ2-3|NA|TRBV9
CASSGGLASTDTQYF
TGTGCCAGCAGCGGGGGACTAGCGAGCACAGATACGCAGTATTTT
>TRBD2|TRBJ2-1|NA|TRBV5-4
CASRLAGGPKNEQFF
TGTGCCAGCAGACTAGCGGGAGGGCCGAAAAATGAGCAGTTCTTC
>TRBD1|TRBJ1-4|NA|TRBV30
CAWVSGGSEKLFF
TGTGCCTGGGTGTCAGGGGGCTCTGAAAAACTGTTTTTT
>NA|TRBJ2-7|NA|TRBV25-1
CASSRRGTYEQYF
TGTGCCAGCAGTCGACGGGGGACCTACGAGCAGTACTTC
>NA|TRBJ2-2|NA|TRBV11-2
CASSLLHAAPGELFF
TGTGCCAGCAGCTTACTACACGCCGCGCCCGGGGAGCTGTTTTTT
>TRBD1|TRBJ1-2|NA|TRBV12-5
CASGPGQLVANYGYTF
TGTGCTAGTGGTCCGGGACAGCTTGTCGCTAACTATGGCTACACCTTC
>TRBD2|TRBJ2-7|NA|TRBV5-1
CASSLAGTSNEQYF
TGCGCCAGCAGCTTGGCCGGGACTAGCAACGAGCAGTACTTC
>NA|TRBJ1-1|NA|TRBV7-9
CASSLDRNTEAFF
TGTGCCAGCAGCCTCGACAGGAACACTGAAGCTTTCTTT
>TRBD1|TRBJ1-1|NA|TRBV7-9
CASSLAGQGRTEAFF
TGTGCCAGCAGCTTAGCAGGACAGGGTCGGACTGAAGCTTTCTTT
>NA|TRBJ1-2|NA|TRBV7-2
CASSSARDRFYGYTF
TGTGCCAGCAGCTCAGCCAGGGACCGCTTCTATGGCTACACCTTC
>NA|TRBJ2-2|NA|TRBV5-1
CASSPSGPKNTGELFF
TGCGCCAGCAGCCCAAGCGGCCCCAAGAACACCGGGGAGCTGTTTTTT
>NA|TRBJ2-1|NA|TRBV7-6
CASSLAPGYNEQFF
TGTGCCAGCAGCTTAGCTCCAGGTTACAATGAGCAGTTCTTC